The 19 T cell receptor beta chains presented below share a single source sample, sequenced in a study of patients and donors after allogeneic stem cell transplantation. TCRdb re-called the RT-PCR reads through MiXCR, storing one row per CDR3 protein. The data contain around 90,000 distinct CDR3 sequences, around 48% of them singletons. The sequencing sample was made of blood, either unsorted or a sorted T cell fraction (not recorded which). The receptors stem from a human donor who was either an allogeneic HSCT recipient or a stem cell or donor lymphocyte infusion donor (not recorded which). It is not recorded whose cells these are; they may come from a transplant donor.

The J gene is TRBJ1-5, the V gene TRBV6-5; D perhaps matches TRBD1 (5 bases). There are 15 residues in the CDR3. Germline CDR1 reads MNHEY; CDR2 reads SVGAGI. V was trimmed by 6 bases and J by 1 base, leaving 13 bases between them. The CDR3 nucleotides read TGTGCCAGCAGAGTACAGGTATCGAGCAATCAGCCCCAGCATTTT. Protein sequence: CASRVQVSSNQPQHF.

This clonotype was seen a handful of times. A much bigger clone sits one base away, suggesting this may be a read error. J is TRBJ1-6 and V is TRBV7-8; D remains ambiguous. Trimming pared 4 bases from V and 5 bases from J, leaving 3 bases between. Looked up from germline, CDR1 is SGHVS and CDR2 is FQNEAQ. The length of the CDR3 is 12 residues. CDR3 protein: CASSSHNSPLHF. In DNA, the CDR3 is TGTGCCAGCAGCTCACATAATTCACCCCTCCACTTT.

This clonotype appeared a few times. The genes are TRBV29-1 and TRBJ1-2; D unresolved. Per germline, CDR1 SQVTM and CDR2 ANQGSEA. The CDR3 is made up of 10 amino acids. This chain's CDR3 is CSSWEEGYTF. CDR3 coding DNA: TGCAGTTCCTGGGAGGAGGGCTACACCTTC.

The chain carries TRBV9 and TRBJ1-3, with D hard to call. Germline-derived CDR1 and CDR2 are SGDLS and YYNGEE. The CDR3 has 17 residues. The germline V and J ends were trimmed by 3 bases and 3 bases, with 19 bases remaining between them. CDR3 coding DNA: TGTGCCAGCAGCGCCGCCCCAGTCGGTATTTTTGGAAACACCATATATTTT. Residues: CASSAAPVGIFGNTIYF.

The V call is TRBV29-1, the J call TRBJ2-3; TRBD2 aligns across 9 bases. The CDR3 is made up of 15 amino acids. CDR1 SQVTM and CDR2 ANQGSEA come from the germline V gene. The trim removed 6 bases at V and 0 bases at J, leaving 7 bases unmatched. The CDR3 loop is CSVPPTSGSTDTQYF. In nucleotides, the CDR3 is TGCAGCGTCCCTCCGACTAGCGGTAGCACAGATACGCAGTATTTT.

The J gene is TRBJ1-5, the V gene TRBV11-2; 7 positions match TRBD1. Germline values: CDR1 SGHAT, CDR2 FQNNGV. The J segment lost 2 bases and the V segment lost 5 bases, leaving 6 bases of the junction unmatched. This CDR3 has 15 residues. CDR3 loop: CASSARGAGNQPQHF. CDR3 DNA sequence: TGTGCCAGCAGCGCCAGGGGGGCAGGCAATCAGCCCCAGCATTTT. The whole variable domain, remainder taken from reference TRBV11-2 and TRBJ1-5, is EAGVAQSPRYKIIEKRQSVAFWCNPISGHATLYWYQQILGQGPKLLIQFQNNGVVDDSQLPKDRFSAERLKGVDSTLKIQPAKLEDSAVYLCASSARGAGNQPQHFGDGTRLSIL.

This chain uses TRBV28 with TRBJ1-1; D gene ambiguous. Trimming removed 6 bases at V and 7 bases at J, with 33 bases between. This CDR3 is 19 amino acids long. CDR1 and CDR2 from the germline V gene are MDHEN and SYDVKM. The CDR3 is CASSSQYLFTRLPSGEAFF. The DNA for the CDR3 is TGTGCCAGCAGCTCACAATATCTCTTCACGAGATTGCCATCGGGTGAAGCTTTCTTT.

On this clonotype itself: Compared with germline, one end of the junction differs, possibly owing to a read error. The CDR3 coding sequence is TGTGCTAGCAGCTTGACAGTGAACTATGGCTACACCTTC. Amino acid sequence: CASSLTVNYGYTF. The chain uses TRBV7-7 and TRBJ1-2, with D perhaps TRBD1 (5 bases). The CDR3 sequence is 13 residues long. Looked up from germline, CDR1 is SSHAT and CDR2 is FNYEAQ (reference sequence).

This chain uses TRBV5-1 with TRBJ2-1; TRBD2 aligns across 7 bases. Germline CDR1 is SGHRS and CDR2 is YFSETQ. V shed 5 bases and J 4 bases; nucleotides not matched to a gene: 9. This CDR3 has 15 residues. The CDR3 DNA is TGCGCCAGCAGTCTCCTAGCGGAACGATACAATGAGCAGTTCTTC. This translates into CASSLLAERYNEQFF.

The J gene is TRBJ1-3, the V gene TRBV7-8; D not certain. Germline CDR1 reads SGHVS; CDR2 reads FQNEAQ. The V end lost 0 bases, the J end lost 4 bases, and 4 bases lay between the germline ends. The CDR3 runs 13 residues. CDR3 in DNA: TGTGCCAGCAGCTTAGCCATAGGAAACACCATATATTTT. It is translated as CASSLAIGNTIYF.

This clonotype was seen a handful of times. J is TRBJ1-2 and V is TRBV7-2, with 11 bases matching TRBD1. Germline V gene sequence: CDR1 SGHTA, CDR2 FQGNSA. The CDR3 is 17 residues long. V lost 5 bases to trimming and J lost 6 bases; unmatched junction nucleotides: 14. The CDR3 DNA follows: TGTGCCAGCAGCAATCAGTACCCCAGGACAGGGGGCGATGGCTACACCTTC. As protein: CASSNQYPRTGGDGYTF.

The gene calls are TRBV5-1 and TRBJ2-5; 7 bases map to TRBD1. The CDR3 spans 19 residues. Germline CDR1 and CDR2: SGHRS and YFSETQ. V lost 0 bases to trimming and J lost 0 bases; unmatched junction nucleotides: 14. The CDR3 region has the DNA TGCGCCAGCAGCTTGGAGGGCAGGGGGTTCTTAGAACACCAAGAGACCCAGTACTTC. Its translation: CASSLEGRGFLEHQETQYF.

The chain links TRBV6-5 to TRBJ1-2, with D possibly TRBD1 on 5 matching bases. The CDR3 loop spans 14 amino acids. Trimming removed 6 bases at V and 3 bases at J, with 14 bases between. Germline CDR1 and CDR2: MNHEY and SVGAGI. The CDR3 reads CASSQPDSYYGYTF. The CDR3, as DNA: TGTGCCAGCAGCCAACCAGACAGTTACTATGGCTACACCTTC.

This clonotype was seen a handful of times. V and J are TRBV7-9 and TRBJ1-5, with 8 bases matching TRBD1. The CDR3 is 19 amino acids. The V gene's germline CDR1 is SEHNR and CDR2 FQNEAQ (reference sequence). Trimming took 5 bases from V and 0 from J; bases not matched to a gene: 15. The DNA of the CDR3 is TGTGCCAGCAGCGGGGGACAGGCGGAATCGAAGTATAGCAATCAGCCCCAGCATTTT. Protein sequence: CASSGGQAESKYSNQPQHF.

This clonotype was detected only a few times. This chain connects TRBV7-2 to TRBJ1-5; 8 bases fit TRBD1. The CDR3 totals 14 residues. The germline V gene has CDR1 SGHTA and CDR2 FQGNSA. V shed 3 bases and J 3 bases; nucleotides not matched to a gene: 1. The CDR3 sequence is CASSLDRANQPQHF. The DNA of the CDR3 is TGTGCCAGCAGCTTGGACAGGGCCAATCAGCCCCAGCATTTT.

The chain employs TRBV9 and TRBJ1-2; no definite D call. Germline assignment: CDR1 SGDLS and CDR2 YYNGEE. The CDR3 length is 16 residues. The V end lost 0 bases, the J end lost 4 bases, and 16 bases lay between the germline ends. This CDR3 reads CASSVGPGSIGYGYTF. The CDR3 coding sequence is TGTGCCAGCAGCGTAGGTCCCGGCAGCATCGGCTATGGCTACACCTTC.

CDR3 sequence: CASSLVPDTGELFF. The CDR3, as DNA: TGTGCCAGCAGTTTAGTTCCCGACACCGGGGAGCTGTTTTTT. The chain employs TRBV27 and TRBJ2-2; D gene ambiguous. Trimming pared 2 bases from V and 3 bases from J, leaving 7 bases between. Germline lookup yields CDR1 MNHEY and CDR2 SMNVEV (reference sequence). The CDR3 runs 14 residues.

The chain has TRBV30 and TRBJ1-5; no firm D call. Germline V gene data show CDR1 as GTSNPN and CDR2 as SVGIG (reference sequence). V lost 1 base and J lost 5, with 15 bases in between. CDR3 length equals 15 residues. In DNA form, the CDR3 reads TGTGCCTGGAGTGCTGGGCCACGAGTAGATCAGCCCCAGCATTTT. Encoded protein: CAWSAGPRVDQPQHF.

This clonotype was picked up one time. The genes are TRBV28 and TRBJ2-3; D gene ambiguous. The V gene's germline CDR1 is MDHEN and CDR2 SYDVKM. This CDR3 region has 14 residues. V dropped 6 bases and J dropped 2 bases, with 12 bases sitting between them. CDR3: CASSSVPITDTQYF. The CDR3 DNA is TGTGCCAGCAGCAGCGTACCAATCACAGATACGCAGTATTTT.